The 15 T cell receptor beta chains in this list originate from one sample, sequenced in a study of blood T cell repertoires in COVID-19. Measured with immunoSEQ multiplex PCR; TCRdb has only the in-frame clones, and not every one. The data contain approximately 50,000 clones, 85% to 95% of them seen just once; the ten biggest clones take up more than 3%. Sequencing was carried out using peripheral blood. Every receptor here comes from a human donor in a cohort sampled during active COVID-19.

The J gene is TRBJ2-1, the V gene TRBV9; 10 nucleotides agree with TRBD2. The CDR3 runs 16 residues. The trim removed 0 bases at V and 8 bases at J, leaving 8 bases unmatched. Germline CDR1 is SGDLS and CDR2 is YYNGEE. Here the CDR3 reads CASSVGSGRAYYEQFF. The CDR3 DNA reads TGTGCCAGCAGCGTAGGAAGCGGGAGGGCCTATTATGAGCAGTTCTTC.

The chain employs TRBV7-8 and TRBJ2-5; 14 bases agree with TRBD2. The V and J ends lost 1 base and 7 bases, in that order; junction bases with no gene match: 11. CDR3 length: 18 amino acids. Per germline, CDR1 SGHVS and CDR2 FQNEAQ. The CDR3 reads CASSLVRLAGGGGRTQYF. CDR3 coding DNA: TGTGCCAGCAGCTTAGTGAGACTAGCGGGAGGGGGGGGACGGACCCAGTACTTC.

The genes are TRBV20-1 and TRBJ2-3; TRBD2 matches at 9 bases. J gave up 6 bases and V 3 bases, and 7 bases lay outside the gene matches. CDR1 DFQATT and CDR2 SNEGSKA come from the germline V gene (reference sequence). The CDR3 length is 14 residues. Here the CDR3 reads CSASAAGGPDTQYF. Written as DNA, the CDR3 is TGCAGTGCTAGTGCGGCGGGAGGGCCCGATACGCAGTATTTT.

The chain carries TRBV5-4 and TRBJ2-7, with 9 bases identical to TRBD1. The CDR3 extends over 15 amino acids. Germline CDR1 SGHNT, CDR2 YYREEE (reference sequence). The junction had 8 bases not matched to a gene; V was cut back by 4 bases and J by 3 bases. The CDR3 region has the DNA TGTGCCAGCAGCGGAGACAGGGGGTTTAGCTACGAGCAGTACTTC. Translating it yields CASSGDRGFSYEQYF.

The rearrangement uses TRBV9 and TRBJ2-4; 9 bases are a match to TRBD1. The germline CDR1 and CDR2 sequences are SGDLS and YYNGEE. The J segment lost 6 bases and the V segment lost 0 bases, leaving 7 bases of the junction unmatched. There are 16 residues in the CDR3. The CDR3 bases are TGTGCCAGCAGCGTAGGGTTGGGACAGGGTGGAAACATTCAGTACTTC. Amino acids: CASSVGLGQGGNIQYF.

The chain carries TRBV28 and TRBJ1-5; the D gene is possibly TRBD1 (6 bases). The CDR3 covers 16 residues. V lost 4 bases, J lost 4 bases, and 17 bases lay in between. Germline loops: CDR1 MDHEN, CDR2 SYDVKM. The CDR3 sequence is CASSSPPRQGNQPQHF. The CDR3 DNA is TGTGCCAGCAGTTCGCCTCCCCGGCAGGGGAATCAGCCCCAGCATTTT.

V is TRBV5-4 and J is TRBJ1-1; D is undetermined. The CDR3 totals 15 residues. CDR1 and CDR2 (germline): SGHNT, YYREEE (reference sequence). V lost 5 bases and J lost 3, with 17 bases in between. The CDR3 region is CASRSFGVEDTEAFF. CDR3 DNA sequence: TGTGCCAGCAGATCTTTCGGGGTAGAGGACACTGAAGCTTTCTTT.

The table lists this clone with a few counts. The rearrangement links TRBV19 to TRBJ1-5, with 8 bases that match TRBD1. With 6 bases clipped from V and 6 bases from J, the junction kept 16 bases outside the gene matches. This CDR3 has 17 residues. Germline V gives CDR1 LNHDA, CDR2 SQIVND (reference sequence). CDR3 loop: CASSPRQGQGVGQPQHF. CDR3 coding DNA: TGTGCCAGTAGCCCCCGACAGGGGCAGGGGGTAGGTCAGCCCCAGCATTTT.

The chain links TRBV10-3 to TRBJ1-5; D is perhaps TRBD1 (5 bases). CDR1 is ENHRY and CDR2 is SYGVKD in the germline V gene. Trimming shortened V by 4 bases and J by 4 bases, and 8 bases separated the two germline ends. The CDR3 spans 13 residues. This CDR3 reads CAISGGLNQPQHF. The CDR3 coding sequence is TGTGCCATCAGTGGGGGCCTTAATCAGCCCCAGCATTTT.

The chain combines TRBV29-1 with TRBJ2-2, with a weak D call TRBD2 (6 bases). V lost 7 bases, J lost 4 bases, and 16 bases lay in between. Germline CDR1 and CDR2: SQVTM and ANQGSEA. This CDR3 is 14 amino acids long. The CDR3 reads CSGRRGGSTGELFF. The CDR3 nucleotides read TGCAGCGGGCGTAGGGGAGGAAGCACCGGGGAGCTGTTTTTT.

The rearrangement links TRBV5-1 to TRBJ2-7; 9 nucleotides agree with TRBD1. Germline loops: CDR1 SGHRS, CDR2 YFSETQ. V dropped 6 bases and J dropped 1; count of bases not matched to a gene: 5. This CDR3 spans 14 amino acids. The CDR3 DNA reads TGCGCCAGCACCCACGGGACAGGGTCCTACGAGCAGTACTTC. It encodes CASTHGTGSYEQYF.

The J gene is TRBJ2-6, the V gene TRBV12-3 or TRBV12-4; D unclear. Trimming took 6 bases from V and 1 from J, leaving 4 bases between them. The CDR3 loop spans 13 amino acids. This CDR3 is CASSKSGANVLTF. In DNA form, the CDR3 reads TGTGCCAGCAGCAAATCTGGGGCCAACGTCCTGACTTTC.

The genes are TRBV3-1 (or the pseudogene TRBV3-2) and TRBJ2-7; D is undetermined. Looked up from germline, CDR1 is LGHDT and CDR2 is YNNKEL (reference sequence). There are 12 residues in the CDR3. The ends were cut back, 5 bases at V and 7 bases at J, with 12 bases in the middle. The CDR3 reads CASSSNDKEQYV. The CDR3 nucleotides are TGTGCCAGCAGCTCGAACGACAAGGAGCAGTACGTC.

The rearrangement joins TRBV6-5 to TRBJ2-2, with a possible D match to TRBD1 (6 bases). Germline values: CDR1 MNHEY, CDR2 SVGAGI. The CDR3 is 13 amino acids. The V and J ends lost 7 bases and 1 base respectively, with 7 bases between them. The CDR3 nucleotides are TGTGCCAGCAAACAGGGGAACACCGGGGAGCTGTTTTTT. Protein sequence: CASKQGNTGELFF.

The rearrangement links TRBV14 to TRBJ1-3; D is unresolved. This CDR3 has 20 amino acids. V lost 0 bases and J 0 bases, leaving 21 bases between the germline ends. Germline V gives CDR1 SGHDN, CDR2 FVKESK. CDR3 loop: CASSQEVSELQLVSGNTIYF. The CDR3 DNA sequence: TGTGCCAGCAGCCAAGAAGTTAGCGAGTTACAGCTTGTCTCTGGAAACACCATATATTTT.